The 6 T cell receptor beta chains reported below all come from one sample, sequenced in a study of blood T cell repertoires in COVID-19. Profiling relied on immunoSEQ multiplex PCR, and the TCRdb table lists in-frame clones only, not all of them. Among 280,000 or so clones listed, around 88% were seen once. Sequencing was carried out using PBMCs or T cells enriched from blood (not recorded which). The receptors shown here come from a woman in her thirties or forties who had recovered from COVID-19.

The chain carries TRBV27 and TRBJ2-5, with unresolved D. V dropped 6 bases and J dropped 5 bases, with 16 bases sitting between them. CDR1 MNHEY and CDR2 SMNVEV come from the germline V gene (reference sequence). The CDR3 is 14 residues long. The CDR3 region has the DNA TGTGCCAGCAGCCGACTCCTCGGCGGCGAGACCCAGTACTTC. Protein: CASSRLLGGETQYF.

This clone is a singleton in its sample. The chain recombines TRBV11-2 with TRBJ1-4, with no clear D. The germline V gene encodes CDR1 SGHAT and CDR2 FQNNGV. The CDR3 runs 15 residues. Trimming stripped 1 base from V and 8 bases from J, with 14 bases between. CDR3 loop: CASSLVATSEEKLFF. The CDR3 DNA follows: TGTGCCAGCAGCTTAGTGGCGACTTCCGAGGAAAAACTGTTTTTT.

The chain uses TRBV6-5 and TRBJ1-6, with unresolved D. Trimming pared 6 bases from V and 0 bases from J, leaving 6 bases between. Germline-derived CDR1 and CDR2 are MNHEY and SVGAGI. This CDR3 region has 14 residues. The CDR3 DNA reads TGTGCCAGCAGATCGAGCTCCTATAATTCACCCCTCCACTTT. Translating it yields CASRSSSYNSPLHF.

This chain links TRBV4-2 with TRBJ2-4, with 7 bases fitting TRBD1. With 5 bases clipped from V and 5 bases from J, the junction kept 6 bases outside the gene matches. The germline gives CDR1 LGHNA, CDR2 YNFKEQ. The CDR3 runs to 14 residues. CDR3: CASSGQVAENIQYF. CDR3 in DNA: TGTGCCAGCAGCGGACAGGTCGCTGAAAACATTCAGTACTTC.

This chain joins TRBV4-3 and TRBJ1-1; TRBD1 might be the D (5 bases). There are 14 residues in the CDR3. Trimming pared 6 bases from V and 3 bases from J, leaving 14 bases between. CDR1 is LGHNA, CDR2 YSLEER, per germline. The CDR3 loop reads CASSQPGGDTEAFF. The CDR3 bases are TGCGCCAGCAGTCAACCGGGAGGGGACACTGAAGCTTTCTTT.

J is TRBJ2-1 and V is TRBV7-9; 11 bases fit TRBD1. V lost 5 bases, J lost 6 bases, and 6 bases stayed unmatched. CDR1 and CDR2 (germline): SEHNR, FQNEAQ (reference sequence). The CDR3 covers 15 residues. This CDR3 is CASSPGQGAANEQFF. The DNA for the CDR3 is TGTGCCAGCAGCCCAGGACAGGGGGCGGCCAATGAGCAGTTCTTC.